The subject of this entry is one T cell receptor beta chain. The CDR3 loop spans 15 amino acids. CDR1 MNHEY and CDR2 SVGEGT come from the germline V gene. V lost 1 base and J lost 5, with 12 bases in between. Using its own MiXCR run on the RT-PCR reads, TCRdb lists one record per CDR3 protein. In the table there are about 680,000 distinct CDR3 sequences, approximately 15% of which are singletons. This TCR came from a female donor in good health, serving as a healthy control. J is TRBJ1-5 and V is TRBV6-2 or TRBV6-3; D possibly corresponds to TRBD1 (5 bases). Sequencing was done on a sample of memory CD4+ T cells from blood. CDR3 nucleotides: TGTGCCAGCAGTTACTACGACAGTTACGATCAGCCCCAGCATTTT. It yields the protein CASSYYDSYDQPQHF.